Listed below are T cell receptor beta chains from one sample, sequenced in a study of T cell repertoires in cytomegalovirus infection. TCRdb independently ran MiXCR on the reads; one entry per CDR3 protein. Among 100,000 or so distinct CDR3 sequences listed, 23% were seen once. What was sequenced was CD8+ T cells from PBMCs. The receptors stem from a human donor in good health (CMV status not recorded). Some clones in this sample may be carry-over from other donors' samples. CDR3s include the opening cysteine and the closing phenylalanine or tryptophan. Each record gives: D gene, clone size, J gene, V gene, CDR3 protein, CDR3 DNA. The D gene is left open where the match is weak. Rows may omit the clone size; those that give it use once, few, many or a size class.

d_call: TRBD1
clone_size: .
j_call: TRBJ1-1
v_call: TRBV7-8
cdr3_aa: CASSLGTGAQLRNTEAFF
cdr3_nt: TGTGCCAGCAGCTTAGGTACAGGGGCACAACTAAGGAACACTGAAGCTTTCTTT

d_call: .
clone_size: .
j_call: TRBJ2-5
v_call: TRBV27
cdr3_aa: CASSHLSGTSFETQYF
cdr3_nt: TGTGCCAGCAGTCATCTTTCCGGGACATCGTTTGAGACCCAGTACTTC

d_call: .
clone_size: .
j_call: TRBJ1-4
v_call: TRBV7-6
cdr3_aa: CASSLVGSQNEKLFF
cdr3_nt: TGTGCCAGCAGCTTAGTAGGCAGTCAAAATGAAAAACTGTTTTTT

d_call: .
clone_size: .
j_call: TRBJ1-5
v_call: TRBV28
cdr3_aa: CASSSILGGINQPQHF
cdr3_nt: TGTGCCAGCAGTTCAATTCTCGGGGGAATCAATCAGCCCCAGCATTTT

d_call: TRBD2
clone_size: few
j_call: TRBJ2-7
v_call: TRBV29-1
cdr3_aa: CSVGTSGRNYEQYF
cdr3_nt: TGCAGCGTCGGGACTAGCGGGAGAAATTACGAGCAGTACTTC

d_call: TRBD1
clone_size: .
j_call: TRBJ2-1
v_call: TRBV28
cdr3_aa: CASSWGQALPEEQFF
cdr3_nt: TGTGCCAGCAGTTGGGGACAGGCCCTGCCAGAGGAGCAGTTCTTC

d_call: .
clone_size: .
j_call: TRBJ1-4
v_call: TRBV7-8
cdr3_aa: CASSTRLHAEKLFF
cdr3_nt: TGTGCCAGCAGCACCCGACTTCACGCTGAAAAACTGTTTTTT

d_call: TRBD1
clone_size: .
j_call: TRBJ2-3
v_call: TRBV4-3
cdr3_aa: CASSQVAGGATDTQYF
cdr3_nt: TGCGCCAGCAGCCAAGTGGCAGGGGGCGCGACAGATACGCAGTATTTT

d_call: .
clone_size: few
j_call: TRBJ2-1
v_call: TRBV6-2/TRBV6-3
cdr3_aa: CASTSSRHEQFF
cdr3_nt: TGTGCCAGCACCTCCTCCCGGCATGAGCAGTTCTTC

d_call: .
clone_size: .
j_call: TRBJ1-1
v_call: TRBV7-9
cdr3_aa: CASSNTGESAMTEAFF
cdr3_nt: TGTGCCAGCAGCAATACGGGGGAGTCGGCTATGACTGAAGCTTTCTTT

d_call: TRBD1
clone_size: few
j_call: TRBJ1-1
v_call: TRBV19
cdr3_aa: CASSSRDRGSMAEAFF
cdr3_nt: TGTGCCAGTAGTTCCCGGGACAGGGGGTCGATGGCTGAAGCTTTCTTT

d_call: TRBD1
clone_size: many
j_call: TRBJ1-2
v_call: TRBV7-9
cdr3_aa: CASSLSGTGVGGYTF
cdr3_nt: TGTGCCAGCAGCTTATCGGGGACAGGGGTTGGTGGCTACACCTTC

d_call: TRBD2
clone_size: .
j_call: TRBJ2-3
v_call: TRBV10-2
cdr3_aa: CASSASGGTDTQYF
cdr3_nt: TGCGCCAGCAGTGCTAGCGGGGGGACAGATACGCAGTATTTT

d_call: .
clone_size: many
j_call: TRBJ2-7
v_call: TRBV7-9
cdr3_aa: CASSLVPDEQYF
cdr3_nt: TGTGCCAGCAGCTTAGTTCCCGACGAGCAGTACTTC

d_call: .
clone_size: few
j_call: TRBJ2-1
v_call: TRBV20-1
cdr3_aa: CSARVGSSERDNRFF
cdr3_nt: TGCAGTGCTAGAGTGGGGTCTAGTGAAAGGGATAATCGGTTCTTC

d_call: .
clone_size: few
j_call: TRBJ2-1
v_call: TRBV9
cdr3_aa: CASSQGGGEGAYNEQFF
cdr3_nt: TGTGCCAGCAGCCAGGGAGGGGGGGAAGGGGCCTACAATGAGCAGTTCTTC

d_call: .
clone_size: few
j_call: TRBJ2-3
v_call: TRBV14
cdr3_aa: CASSQGSSTDTQYF
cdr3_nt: TGTGCCAGCAGCCAAGGTTCGAGCACAGATACGCAGTATTTT

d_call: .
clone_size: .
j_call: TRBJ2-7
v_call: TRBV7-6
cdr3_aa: CASSLAETAYEQYF
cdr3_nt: TGTGCCAGCAGCTTAGCGGAGACGGCGTACGAGCAGTACTTC

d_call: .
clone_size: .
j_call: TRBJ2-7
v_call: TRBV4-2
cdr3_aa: CASSQERQNSYEQYF
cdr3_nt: TGTGCCAGCAGCCAAGAAAGGCAAAATTCCTACGAGCAGTACTTC

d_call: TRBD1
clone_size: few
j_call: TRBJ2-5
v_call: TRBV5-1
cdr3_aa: CASSLPSGQGRSQETQYF
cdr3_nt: TGCGCCAGCAGCTTGCCCTCAGGACAGGGTAGAAGCCAAGAGACCCAGTACTTC

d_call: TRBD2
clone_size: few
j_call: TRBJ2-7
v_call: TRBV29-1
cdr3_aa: CSVGTSGSYEQYF
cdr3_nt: TGCAGCGTTGGGACTAGCGGGTCCTACGAGCAGTACTTC

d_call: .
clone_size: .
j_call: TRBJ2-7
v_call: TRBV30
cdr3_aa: CAWRQGGYEQYF
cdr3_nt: TGTGCCTGGAGACAGGGAGGGTACGAGCAGTACTTC

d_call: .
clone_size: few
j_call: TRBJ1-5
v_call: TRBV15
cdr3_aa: CATSPDQGGQPQHF
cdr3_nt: TGTGCCACCAGCCCAGACCAGGGCGGACAGCCCCAGCATTTT

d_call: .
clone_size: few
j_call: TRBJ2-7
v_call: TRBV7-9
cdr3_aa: CASSLVDGHYEQYF
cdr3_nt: TGTGCCAGCAGCTTAGTTGACGGCCACTACGAGCAGTACTTC

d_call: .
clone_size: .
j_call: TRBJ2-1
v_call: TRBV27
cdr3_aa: CASSFGWELGEQFF
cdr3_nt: TGTGCCAGCAGTTTCGGGTGGGAGCTTGGTGAGCAGTTCTTC

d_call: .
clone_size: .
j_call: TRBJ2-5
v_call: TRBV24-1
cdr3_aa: CATSEDRGETQYF
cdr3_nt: TGTGCCACCAGTGAGGACAGAGGAGAGACCCAGTACTTC

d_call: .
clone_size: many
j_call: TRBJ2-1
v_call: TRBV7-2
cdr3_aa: CASSLEGAGGGNEQFF
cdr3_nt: TGTGCCAGCAGCTTAGAGGGGGCGGGGGGTGGAAATGAGCAGTTCTTC

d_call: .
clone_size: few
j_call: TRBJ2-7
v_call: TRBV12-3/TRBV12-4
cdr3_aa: CASSVRDGLLEQYF
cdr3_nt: TGTGCCAGCAGTGTCCGGGACGGCCTGCTCGAGCAGTACTTC

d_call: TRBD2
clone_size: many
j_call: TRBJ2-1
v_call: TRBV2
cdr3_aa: CASRLPGGNYNEQFF
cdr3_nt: TGTGCCAGCAGGCTTCCGGGAGGGAACTACAATGAGCAGTTCTTC

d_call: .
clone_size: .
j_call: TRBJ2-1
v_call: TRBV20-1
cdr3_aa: CSASFGGEQFF
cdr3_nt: TGCAGTGCTAGTTTCGGTGGTGAGCAGTTCTTC